What follows is one T cell receptor (beta chain) and its context. This specimen comes from a study of blood T cell repertoires in COVID-19. Study background: The cDNA or gDNA used as material had been derived from T cells, B-cell-depleted T cells, or PBMCs.

Germline CDR1 reads SGHTA; CDR2 reads FQGNSA. V lost 2 bases and J lost 2, with 9 bases in between. The CDR3 is 15 residues long. Sequenced by immunoSEQ multiplex PCR; TCRdb stores in-frame clones only, minus some. The sample shows 280,000 or so clones, 87% of them seen only once. Sequencing input: PBMCs or T cells enriched from blood (not recorded which). The source is a woman in her 40s who had recovered from COVID-19. The chain is built from TRBV7-2 and TRBJ1-4, with TRBD1 as a possible D gene (5 bases). CDR3 protein: CASSLWGGTNEKLFF. CDR3 in DNA: TGTGCCAGCAGCTTATGGGGGGGTACTAATGAAAAACTGTTTTTT.